The sequence of this T cell receptor beta chain was determined in a study of T cells expressing NK-cell markers. Study at large: HCMV seropositivity characterized most of the eight sequenced donors, and seronegativity one.

The CDR3 contains 14 residues. In germline, CDR1 is SGHVS, CDR2 FQNEAQ. General study points: Top CD8+ clonotypes included the dominant CD3+CD56+NKG2C+ clonotypes in roughly 6 donors. In several donors, these clonotypes also led the CD3+CD56-NKG2C+ fraction.

TCRdb processed the 5' RACE reads again and assigns one entry to each CDR3 protein, with no DNA. Found here are about 550,000 distinct CDR3 sequences; the top ten clones hold approximately 3.6%. Note on this clonotype: Its cognate antigen is unknown.

V and J are TRBV7-8 and TRBJ1-1; the TCRdb call, TRBD1, lacks DNA for checking. The sequence was collected from a man aged 18-30 years in good health. Sequencing was carried out using blood T cells: a sorted CD56 or NKG2C T cell subset, CD4+ or CD8+ T cells, or bulk PBMC T cells (not recorded which). This chain's CDR3 is CASSFGQANTEAFF.